The rows below give T cell receptor beta chains drawn from one sample of a study of early T cells in non-severe SARS-CoV-2 infection. TCRdb analysed the 5' RACE reads with MiXCR anew, one entry per CDR3 protein. The sample yields tens of thousands of distinct CDR3 sequences, approximately 6.9% seen once. This specimen was whole blood, taken at baseline. The receptors originated from an adult who was a healthcare worker with PCR-confirmed SARS-CoV-2 infection or an uninfected control (not recorded which). Each CDR3 is given with its conserved first and last residue. The D gene is left open where the match is weak. Not all rows give a size; the values are once, few, many and, for expanded clones, a class.

j_call,cdr3_length,v_call,clone_size,d_call,cdr3_nt,cdr3_aa
TRBJ2-3,15,TRBV5-6,-,TRBD2,TGTGCCAGCAGCTTGGGAGCTAGCGGGAGGGATACGCAGTATTTT,CASSLGASGRDTQYF
TRBJ2-3,18,TRBV7-9,-,TRBD1,TGTGCCAGCAGCTCCTATTATCGGGACAGGGGATTCACAGATACGCAGTATTTT,CASSSYYRDRGFTDTQYF
TRBJ1-2,13,TRBV12-3/TRBV12-4,many,TRBD1,TGTGCCAGCAGTTCACAGGGGAACTATGGCTACACCTTC,CASSSQGNYGYTF
TRBJ1-2,14,TRBV28,few,TRBD1,TGTGCCAGCAGCACGGGACAGGCCCGCTATGGCTACACCTTC,CASSTGQARYGYTF
TRBJ2-2,16,TRBV7-3,few,TRBD1,TGTGCCAGCAGCCCCACAGGGGGAGAGAACACCGGGGAGCTGTTTTTT,CASSPTGGENTGELFF
TRBJ2-1,15,TRBV11-2,few,TRBD2,TGTGCCAGCAGCTTTCTCGTAGCGGGTAACAATGAGCAGTTCTTC,CASSFLVAGNNEQFF
TRBJ2-5,17,TRBV21-1,few,-,TGTGCCAGCAGCAACACCGAGGGGAGAGAAAAGCAAGAGACCCAGTACTTC,CASSNTEGREKQETQYF
TRBJ1-5,13,TRBV28,few,-,TGTGCCAGCATGGGGGGACACAATCAGCCCCAGCATTTT,CASMGGHNQPQHF
TRBJ2-2,14,TRBV29-1,many,-,TGCAGCGTCGGCGAGGGCCAGATCACCGGGGAGCTGTTTTTT,CSVGEGQITGELFF
TRBJ2-4,14,TRBV28,many,-,TGTGCCAGCAGATTAGGGTCAGCCAAAAACATTCAGTACTTC,CASRLGSAKNIQYF
TRBJ2-4,14,TRBV20-1,many,-,TGCAGTGCTCGAAGCTCAATAGCCAAAAACATTCAGTACTTC,CSARSSIAKNIQYF
TRBJ2-5,14,TRBV12-3/TRBV12-4,many,TRBD1,TGTGCCAGCAGTTACGGGACAGGACAAGAGACCCAGTACTTC,CASSYGTGQETQYF
TRBJ1-2,13,TRBV12-3/TRBV12-4,many,-,TGTGCCAGCAGTTTAGGGGAGCAGTATGGCTACACCTTC,CASSLGEQYGYTF
TRBJ2-2,19,TRBV14,few,-,TGTGCCAGCAGTCCCGGCCGGCACGGGAGAACCGCGAACACCGGGGAGCTGTTTTTT,CASSPGRHGRTANTGELFF
TRBJ2-7,14,TRBV6-6,-,TRBD2,TGTGCCAGCACCCTATCTAGCGGGAGACACGAGCAGTACTTC,CASTLSSGRHEQYF
TRBJ2-6,16,TRBV5-4,-,-,TGTGCCAGCAGCTCCCCTGGTGAGGTTGGGGCCAACGTCCTGACTTTC,CASSSPGEVGANVLTF
TRBJ2-1,14,TRBV13,many,-,TGTGCCAGCAGCCCAATGGGCCTATACAATGAGCAGTTCTTC,CASSPMGLYNEQFF
TRBJ2-7,14,TRBV7-2,many,TRBD2,TGTGCCAGCAGCTTTGCTAGCGGGGGCTACGAGCAGTACTTC,CASSFASGGYEQYF
TRBJ2-6,16,TRBV24-1,few,TRBD2,TGTGCCACCAGTTCATTAGCGGGAGCTGGGGCCAACGTCCTGACTTTC,CATSSLAGAGANVLTF
TRBJ2-5,16,TRBV20-1,few,TRBD2,TGCAGTGCTAGACCAACTCTAGCGGCATGGGAAGAGACCCAGTACTTC,CSARPTLAAWEETQYF
TRBJ2-3,15,TRBV29-1,many,-,TGCAGCGTTAACGGAGGTACAGGAGGGACAGATACGCAGTATTTT,CSVNGGTGGTDTQYF
TRBJ2-5,11,TRBV5-1,many,-,TGCGCCAGCAGTATACAAGAGACCCAGTACTTC,CASSIQETQYF
TRBJ1-2,15,TRBV12-3/TRBV12-4,many,TRBD1,TGTGCCAGCAGACTTACGACAGGGGGTGTGTTTGGCTACACCTTC,CASRLTTGGVFGYTF
TRBJ1-5,15,TRBV28,few,-,TGTGCCAGCAGTTTATTGAGGGGTAGCAATCAGCCCCAGCATTTT,CASSLLRGSNQPQHF
TRBJ2-2,13,TRBV20-1,-,-,TGCAGTGCTCCTTACCTGAACACCGGGGAGCTGTTTTTT,CSAPYLNTGELFF
TRBJ2-5,17,TRBV25-1,many,-,TGTGCCAGCAGTTGGGCCCCCCCGGAAACTACCAAAGAGACCCAGTACTTC,CASSWAPPETTKETQYF
TRBJ2-1,15,TRBV20-1,few,TRBD2,TGCAGTGCTCCTGTGACTAGCGGTTCCTACAATGAGCAGTTCTTC,CSAPVTSGSYNEQFF
TRBJ2-4,16,TRBV20-1,-,-,TGCAGTGCTAGAGATCTCGGGACCCAGCCAGAAAACATTCAGTACTTC,CSARDLGTQPENIQYF
TRBJ2-1,14,TRBV20-1,few,TRBD2,TGCAGCGGAGAGGGACTAAACTCCTACAATGAGCAGTTCTTC,CSGEGLNSYNEQFF
TRBJ1-2,14,TRBV20-1,few,-,TGCAGTGCTAGAGACAGGGGCTACGACTATGGCTACACCTTC,CSARDRGYDYGYTF
TRBJ2-4,14,TRBV2,medium-sized,TRBD2,TGTGCCAGCAGTTCAAGCGGGAGAGTAGACATTCAGTACTTC,CASSSSGRVDIQYF
TRBJ1-6,14,TRBV7-2,many,-,TGTGCCAGCGGCGCCACACCAACTAATTCACCCCTCCACTTT,CASGATPTNSPLHF
TRBJ1-3,17,TRBV4-1,-,-,TGCGCCAGCAGCCAAGACACATATCAGTCCTCTGGAAACACCATATATTTT,CASSQDTYQSSGNTIYF
TRBJ2-1,15,TRBV19,-,TRBD2,TGTGCCAGTAGTATCGGCGGGAGGGCCCTCAATGAGCAGTTCTTC,CASSIGGRALNEQFF
TRBJ2-1,13,TRBV18,few,TRBD1,TGTGCCAGCTCACCTCGTGACAGGGAAGGGCAGTTCTTC,CASSPRDREGQFF
TRBJ2-7,15,TRBV28,-,-,TGTGCCAGCAGCGGAGCCGGGATAGTGTCCTACGAGCAGTACTTC,CASSGAGIVSYEQYF
TRBJ2-3,18,TRBV14,many,-,TGTGCCAGCAGCCAAGATTGGGGTGGTAGCGGAATCACAGATACGCAGTATTTT,CASSQDWGGSGITDTQYF
TRBJ1-1,16,TRBV3-1,many,TRBD1,TGTGCCAGCAGCCAGCCCGGGACAGGGGGTTCGACTGAAGCTTTCTTT,CASSQPGTGGSTEAFF
TRBJ1-1,15,TRBV4-2,many,-,TGTGCCAGCAGCCAAGGGAGCGCAGGAAACACTGAAGCTTTCTTT,CASSQGSAGNTEAFF
TRBJ1-2,13,TRBV10-3,many,-,TGTGCCACCCGCATGGACAGCTGGGATGGCTACACCTTC,CATRMDSWDGYTF
TRBJ2-2,21,TRBV7-3,many,TRBD2,TGTGCCAGCAGCCTCCCAATCGGGGGCCTAGCGGGAGGGCCGAACACCGGGGAGCTGTTTTTT,CASSLPIGGLAGGPNTGELFF